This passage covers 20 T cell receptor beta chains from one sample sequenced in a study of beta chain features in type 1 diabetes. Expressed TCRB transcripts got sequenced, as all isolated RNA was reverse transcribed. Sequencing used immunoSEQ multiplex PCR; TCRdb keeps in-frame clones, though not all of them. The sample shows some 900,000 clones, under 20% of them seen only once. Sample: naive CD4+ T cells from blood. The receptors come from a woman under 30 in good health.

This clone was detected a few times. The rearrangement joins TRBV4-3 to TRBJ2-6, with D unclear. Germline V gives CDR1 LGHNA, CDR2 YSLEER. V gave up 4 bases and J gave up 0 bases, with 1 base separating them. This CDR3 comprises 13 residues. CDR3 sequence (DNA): TGCGCCAGCAGCCGCTCTGGGGCCAACGTCCTGACTTTC. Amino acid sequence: CASSRSGANVLTF.

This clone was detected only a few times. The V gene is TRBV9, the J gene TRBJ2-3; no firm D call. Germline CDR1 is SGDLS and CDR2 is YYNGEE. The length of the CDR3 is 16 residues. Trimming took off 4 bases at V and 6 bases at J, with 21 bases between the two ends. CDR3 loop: CASSTAPVGYFDTQYF. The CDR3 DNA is TGTGCCAGCAGCACCGCCCCTGTGGGCTACTTTGATACGCAGTATTTT.

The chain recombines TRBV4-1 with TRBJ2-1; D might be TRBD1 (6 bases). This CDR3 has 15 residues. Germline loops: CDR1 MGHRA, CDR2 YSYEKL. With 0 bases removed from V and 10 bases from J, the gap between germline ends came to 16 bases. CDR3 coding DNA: TGCGCCAGCAGCCAAGAACAGGGCACCCGTCGCGAGCAGTTCTTC. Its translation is CASSQEQGTRREQFF.

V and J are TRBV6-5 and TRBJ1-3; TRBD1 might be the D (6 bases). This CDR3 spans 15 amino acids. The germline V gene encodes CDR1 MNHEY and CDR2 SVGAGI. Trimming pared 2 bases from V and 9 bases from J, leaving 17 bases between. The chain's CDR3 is CASSYVGHHSRTIYF. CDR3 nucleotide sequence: TGTGCCAGCAGTTACGTGGGACACCACTCGCGCACCATATATTTT.

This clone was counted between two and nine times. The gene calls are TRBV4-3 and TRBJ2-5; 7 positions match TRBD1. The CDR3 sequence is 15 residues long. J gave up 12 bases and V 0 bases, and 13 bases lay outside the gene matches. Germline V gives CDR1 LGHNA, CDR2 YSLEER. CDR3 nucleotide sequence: TGCGCCAGCAGCCAAGATCGTGGAACAGGGGTGATGAAGTACTTC. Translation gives CASSQDRGTGVMKYF.

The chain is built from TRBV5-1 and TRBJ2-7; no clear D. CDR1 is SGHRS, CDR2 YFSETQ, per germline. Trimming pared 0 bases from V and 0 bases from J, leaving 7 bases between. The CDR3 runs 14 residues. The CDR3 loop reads CASSLDSYSYEQYF. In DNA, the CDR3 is TGCGCCAGCAGCTTGGACAGCTACTCCTACGAGCAGTACTTC.

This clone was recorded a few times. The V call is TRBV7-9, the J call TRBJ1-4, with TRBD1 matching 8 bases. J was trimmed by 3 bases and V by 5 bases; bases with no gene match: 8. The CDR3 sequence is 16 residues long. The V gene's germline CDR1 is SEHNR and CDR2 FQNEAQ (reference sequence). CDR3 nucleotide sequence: TGTGCCAGCAGCCCCACCACAGGGGGAGCTAATGAAAAACTGTTTTTT. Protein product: CASSPTTGGANEKLFF.

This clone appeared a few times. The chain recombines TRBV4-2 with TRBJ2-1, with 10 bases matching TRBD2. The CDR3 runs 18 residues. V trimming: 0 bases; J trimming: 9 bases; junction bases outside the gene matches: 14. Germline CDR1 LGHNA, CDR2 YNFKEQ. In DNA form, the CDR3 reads TGTGCCAGCAGCCAAGATAGTATGGCTAGCGGGAGAGGGGGTGAGCAGTTCTTC. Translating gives CASSQDSMASGRGGEQFF.

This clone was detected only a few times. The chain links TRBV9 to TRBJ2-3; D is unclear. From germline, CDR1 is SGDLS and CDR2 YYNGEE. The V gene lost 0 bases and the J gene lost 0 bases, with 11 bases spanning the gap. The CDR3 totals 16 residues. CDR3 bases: TGTGCCAGCAGCGTAGGTGGTTCGACTAGCACAGATACGCAGTATTTT. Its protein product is CASSVGGSTSTDTQYF.

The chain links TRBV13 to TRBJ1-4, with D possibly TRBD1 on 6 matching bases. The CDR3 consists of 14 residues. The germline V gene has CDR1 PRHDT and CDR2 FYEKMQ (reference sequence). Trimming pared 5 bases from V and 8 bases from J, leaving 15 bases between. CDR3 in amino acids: CASSRDRKREKLFF. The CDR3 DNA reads TGTGCCAGCAGCCGAGACAGGAAAAGAGAAAAACTGTTTTTT.

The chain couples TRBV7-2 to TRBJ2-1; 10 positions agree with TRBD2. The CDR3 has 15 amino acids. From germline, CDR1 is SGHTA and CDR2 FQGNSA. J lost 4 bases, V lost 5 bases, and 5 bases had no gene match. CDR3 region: CASSKREGLYNEQFF. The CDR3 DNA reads TGTGCCAGCAGCAAGCGGGAGGGATTGTACAATGAGCAGTTCTTC. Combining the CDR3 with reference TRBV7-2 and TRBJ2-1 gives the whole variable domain GAGVSQSPSNKVTEKGKDVELRCDPISGHTALYWYRQSLGQGLEFLIYFQGNSAPDKSGLPSDRFSAERTGGSVSTLTIQRTQQEDSAVYLCASSKREGLYNEQFFGPGTRLTVL.

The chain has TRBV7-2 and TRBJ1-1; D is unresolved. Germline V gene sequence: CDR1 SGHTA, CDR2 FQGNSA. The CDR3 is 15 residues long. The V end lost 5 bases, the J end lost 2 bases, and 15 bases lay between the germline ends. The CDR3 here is CASSVLQLSNTEAFF. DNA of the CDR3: TGTGCCAGCAGCGTACTACAGCTCTCTAACACTGAAGCTTTCTTT.

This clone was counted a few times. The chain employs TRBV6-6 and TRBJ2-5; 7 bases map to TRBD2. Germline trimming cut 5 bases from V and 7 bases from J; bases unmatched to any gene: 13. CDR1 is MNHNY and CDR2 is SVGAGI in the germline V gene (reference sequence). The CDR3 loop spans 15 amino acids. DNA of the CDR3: TGTGCCAGCAGTCGAACCCGGGAGGCACCTGGGACCCAGTACTTC. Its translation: CASSRTREAPGTQYF.

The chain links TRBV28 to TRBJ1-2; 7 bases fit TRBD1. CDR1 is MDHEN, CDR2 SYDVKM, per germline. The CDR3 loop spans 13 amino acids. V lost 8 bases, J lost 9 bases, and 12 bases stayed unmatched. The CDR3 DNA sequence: TGTGCCAGCTCATTCCGGGACAGATTTAGCTACACCTTC. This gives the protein CASSFRDRFSYTF.

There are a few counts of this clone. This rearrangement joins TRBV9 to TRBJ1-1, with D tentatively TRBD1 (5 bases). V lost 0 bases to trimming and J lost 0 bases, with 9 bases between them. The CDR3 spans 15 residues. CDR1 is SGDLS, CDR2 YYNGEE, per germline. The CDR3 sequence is CASSVATGLNTEAFF. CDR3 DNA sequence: TGTGCCAGCAGCGTAGCTACGGGACTGAACACTGAAGCTTTCTTT.

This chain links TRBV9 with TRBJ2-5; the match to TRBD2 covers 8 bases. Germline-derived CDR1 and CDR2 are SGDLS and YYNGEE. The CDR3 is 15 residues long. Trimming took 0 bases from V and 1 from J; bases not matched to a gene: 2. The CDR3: CASSVVAGTQETQYF. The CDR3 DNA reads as TGTGCCAGCAGCGTAGTAGCGGGAACCCAAGAGACCCAGTACTTC.

The CDR3 DNA follows: TGTGCCATCAGTGGCTCAGGGAAAGAGACCCAGTACTTC. Translation gives CAISGSGKETQYF. This chain uses TRBV10-3 with TRBJ2-5; D possibly corresponds to TRBD1 (5 bases). This CDR3 has 13 residues. CDR1 and CDR2 (germline): ENHRY, SYGVKD. V lost 4 bases to trimming and J lost 3 bases, with 9 bases between them.

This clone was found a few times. In nucleotides, the CDR3 is TGCGCCAGCAGCTTGACTAGCGGGAGAGTACAATTCTATGAGCAGTTCTTC. Translation: CASSLTSGRVQFYEQFF. The chain is built from TRBV5-1 and TRBJ2-1; 11 nucleotides align to TRBD2. CDR3 length equals 17 residues. Per the germline V gene, CDR1 is SGHRS and CDR2 is YFSETQ. Germline trimming cut 1 base from V and 8 bases from J; bases unmatched to any gene: 11. The full variable domain, rest sourced from reference TRBV5-1 and TRBJ2-1, is KAGVTQTPRYLIKTRGQQVTLSCSPISGHRSVSWYQQTPGQGLQFLFEYFSETQRNKGNFPGRFSGRQFSNSRSEMNVSTLELGDSALYLCASSLTSGRVQFYEQFFGPGTRLTVL.

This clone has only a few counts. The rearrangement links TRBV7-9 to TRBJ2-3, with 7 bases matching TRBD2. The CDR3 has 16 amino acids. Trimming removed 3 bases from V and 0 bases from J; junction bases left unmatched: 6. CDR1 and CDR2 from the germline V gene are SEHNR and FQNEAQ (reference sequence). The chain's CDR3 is CASSFAGTISTDTQYF. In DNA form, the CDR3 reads TGTGCCAGCAGCTTCGCCGGGACTATAAGCACAGATACGCAGTATTTT.

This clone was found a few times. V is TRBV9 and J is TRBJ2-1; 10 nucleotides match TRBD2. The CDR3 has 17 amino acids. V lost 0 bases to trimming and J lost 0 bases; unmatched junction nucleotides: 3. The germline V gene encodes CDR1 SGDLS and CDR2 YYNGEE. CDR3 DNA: TGTGCCAGCAGCGTAGGTCCTAGCGGGAGCTCCTACAATGAGCAGTTCTTC. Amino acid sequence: CASSVGPSGSSYNEQFF.